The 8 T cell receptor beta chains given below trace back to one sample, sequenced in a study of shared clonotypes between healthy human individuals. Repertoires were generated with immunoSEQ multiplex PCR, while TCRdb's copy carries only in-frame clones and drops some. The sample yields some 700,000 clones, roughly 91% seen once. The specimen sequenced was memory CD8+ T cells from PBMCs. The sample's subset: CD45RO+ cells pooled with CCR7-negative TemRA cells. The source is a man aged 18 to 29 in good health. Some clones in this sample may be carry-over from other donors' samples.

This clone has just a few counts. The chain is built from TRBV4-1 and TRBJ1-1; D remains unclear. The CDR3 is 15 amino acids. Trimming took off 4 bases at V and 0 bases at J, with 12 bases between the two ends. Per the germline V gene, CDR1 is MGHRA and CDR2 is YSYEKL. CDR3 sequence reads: CASSPGPSLNTEAFF. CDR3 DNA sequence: TGCGCCAGCAGCCCGGGTCCCTCCTTGAACACTGAAGCTTTCTTT.

The chain's CDR3 is CASSFSSGAYAPNTEAFF. Here the CDR3 DNA reads TGCGCCAGCAGCTTCTCCTCAGGGGCTTACGCTCCGAACACTGAAGCTTTCTTT. The chain recombines TRBV5-1 with TRBJ1-1, with a possible D match to TRBD1 (6 bases). CDR1 is SGHRS and CDR2 is YFSETQ in the germline V gene. The length of the CDR3 is 18 residues. Trimming left V 2 bases short and J 1 base short, with 21 bases between.

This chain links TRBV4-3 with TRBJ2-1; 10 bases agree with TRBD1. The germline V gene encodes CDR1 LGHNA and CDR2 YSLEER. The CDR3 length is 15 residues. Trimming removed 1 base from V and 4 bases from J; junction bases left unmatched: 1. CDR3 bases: TGCGCCAGCAGCCAAGGGACAGGGGGGTACAATGAGCAGTTCTTC. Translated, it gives CASSQGTGGYNEQFF.

DNA of the CDR3: TGCGCCAGCAGCCAACCCGGGACAGGGGGGAAGGGGCAGTATTTT. Its protein product is CASSQPGTGGKGQYF. The genes are TRBV4-1 and TRBJ2-3; 11 nucleotides line up with TRBD1. Germline CDR1 reads MGHRA; CDR2 reads YSYEKL. The junction had 9 bases not matched to a gene; V was cut back by 2 bases and J by 11 bases. The CDR3 sequence is 15 residues long.

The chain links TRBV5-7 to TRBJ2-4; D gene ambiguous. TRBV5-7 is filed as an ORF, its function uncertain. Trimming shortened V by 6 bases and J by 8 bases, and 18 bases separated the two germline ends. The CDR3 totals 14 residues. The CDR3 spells CASNRTTSVHIQYF. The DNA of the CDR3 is TGTGCCAGCAACCGAACCACATCCGTACACATTCAGTACTTC.

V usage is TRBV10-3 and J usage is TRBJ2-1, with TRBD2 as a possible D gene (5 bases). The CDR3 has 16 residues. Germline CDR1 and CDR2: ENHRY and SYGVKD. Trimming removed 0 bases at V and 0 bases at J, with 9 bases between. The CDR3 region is CAISESSVSSYNEQFF. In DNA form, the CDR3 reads TGTGCCATCAGTGAGTCTAGCGTTAGCTCCTACAATGAGCAGTTCTTC.

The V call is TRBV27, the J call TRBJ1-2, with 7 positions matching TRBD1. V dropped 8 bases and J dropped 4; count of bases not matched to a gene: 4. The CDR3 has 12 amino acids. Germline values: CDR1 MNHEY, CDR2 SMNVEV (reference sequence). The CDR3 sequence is CASQGVGYGYTF. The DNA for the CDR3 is TGTGCCAGCCAGGGGGTCGGCTATGGCTACACCTTC.

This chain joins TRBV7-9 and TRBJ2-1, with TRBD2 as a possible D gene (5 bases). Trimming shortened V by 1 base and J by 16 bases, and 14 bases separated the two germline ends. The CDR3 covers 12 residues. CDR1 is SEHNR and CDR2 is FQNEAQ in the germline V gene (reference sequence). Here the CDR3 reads CASSLGRRRFFF. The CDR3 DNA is TGTGCCAGCAGCTTAGGACGCAGGAGGTTCTTCTTC.